Listed here is a single T cell receptor beta chain. There is no known antigen for this receptor. This could be a read error, since a much larger clone is one nucleotide away. Libraries came from PCR. The sequencing machine was an Illumina HiSeq 4000. High-throughput sequencing was used to profile the CDR3 region of the TCR beta-chain in every patient. The original pipeline was this. The researchers built a classifier to tell apart papillary thyroid cancer patients with distant metastasis, based on CDR3 differences among clinicopathological groups. To measure repertoire diversity the researchers used the Shannon index, while the Morisita-Horn index served to gauge how similar the tumor and blood repertoires were. In-frame beta chains were kept once TCRdb had trimmed the public reads at Q25 with fastp and called clones with MiXCR. These V and J calls are TCRdb output, not the study's own analysis. Counted in this sample were 50,000 to 65,000 clones; about 15% of them appeared once. The top ten clones comprise 2.5% to 3.5% of the sample.

This entry is derived from a study of metastatic and nonmetastatic thyroid tumors (dated by TCRdb to the early 2020s). Some background on the complete study: For patients with malignant and with benign thyroid disease, the researchers compared repertoires between peripheral blood samples and tumor or nodule tissue samples.

Including cysteine and phenylalanine, the CDR3 has 16 amino acids. Only CDR3 DNA is held: 48 bases, read in frame from base 1. Germline trimming amounts to 6 bases on V and 2 bases on J, with 9 as the count of junction bases outside the gene matches. No treatment had been received by any patient before thyroid surgery. Using T-cell receptor beta sequencing, the study looked back at clinical samples from patients collected from about 2011 to 2018. What the work shows at the level of the full study, not this receptor alone: In both blood and tumor samples, malignant tumors were reported to have significantly higher TCR beta diversity than benign nodules.

The source of this sequence is a female donor with papillary thyroid cancer or a benign thyroid nodule (not recorded which). Some clones in this sample may be carry-over from other donors' samples. Here the chain combines TRBV12-3 or TRBV12-4 and TRBJ2-3, with 9 middle bases fitting TRBD2. Sequenced: blood. The nucleotides are TGTGCCAGCAGAGCCGGGACTAGCAGCCTCACAGATACGCAGTATTTT. This yields the protein CASRAGTSSLTDTQYF.